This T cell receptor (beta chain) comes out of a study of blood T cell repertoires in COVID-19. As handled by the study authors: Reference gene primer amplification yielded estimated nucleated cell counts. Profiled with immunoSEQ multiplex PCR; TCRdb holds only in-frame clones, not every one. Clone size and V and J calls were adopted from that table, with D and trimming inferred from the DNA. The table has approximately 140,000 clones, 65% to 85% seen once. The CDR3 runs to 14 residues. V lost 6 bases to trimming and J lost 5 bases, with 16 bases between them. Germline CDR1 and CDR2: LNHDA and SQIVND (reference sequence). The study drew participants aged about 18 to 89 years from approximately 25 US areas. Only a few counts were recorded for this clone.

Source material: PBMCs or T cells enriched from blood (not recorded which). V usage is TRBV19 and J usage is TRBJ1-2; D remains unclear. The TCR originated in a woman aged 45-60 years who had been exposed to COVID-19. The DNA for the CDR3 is TGTGCCAGTAGACCTAACCCCCCCCAATATGGCTACACCTTC. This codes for CASRPNPPQYGYTF.